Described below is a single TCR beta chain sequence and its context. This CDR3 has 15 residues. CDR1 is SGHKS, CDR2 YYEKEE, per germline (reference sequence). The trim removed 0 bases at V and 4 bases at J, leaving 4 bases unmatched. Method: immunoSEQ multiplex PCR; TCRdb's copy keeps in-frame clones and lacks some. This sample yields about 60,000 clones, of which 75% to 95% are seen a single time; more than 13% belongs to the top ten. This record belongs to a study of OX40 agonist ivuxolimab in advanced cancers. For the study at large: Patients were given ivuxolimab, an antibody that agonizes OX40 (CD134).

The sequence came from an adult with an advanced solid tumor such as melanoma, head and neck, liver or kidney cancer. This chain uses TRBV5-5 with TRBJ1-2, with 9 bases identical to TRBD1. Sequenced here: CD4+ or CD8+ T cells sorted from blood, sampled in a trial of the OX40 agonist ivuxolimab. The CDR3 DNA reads TGTGCCAGCAGCTTGGCAACAGGGGGCGCCTATGGCTACACCTTC. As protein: CASSLATGGAYGYTF.